This TCR beta chain originates from a study of blood T cell repertoires in COVID-19. Study-level information: PBMCs, B-cell-depleted T cells, or T cells were the source of the cDNA or gDNA that made up the material.

CDR1 and CDR2 (germline): ENHRY, SYGVKD. CDR3 size: 13 residues. Between the trimmed V and J ends, which lost 2 bases and 5 bases, there was a span of 9 bases. Study processing details: Amplification of reference gene primers was used by the study to estimate nucleated cell counts. Produced via immunoSEQ multiplex PCR; TCRdb's table is partial and in-frame only. V and J calls and clone size are those listed in that table; D and trimming were worked out from the DNA. Here the sample spans some 300,000 clones, 89% being singletons. This chain connects TRBV10-3 to TRBJ1-2; D uncertain. The TCR sequence derives from a woman aged 45-59 years who had been exposed to COVID-19. Sample: PBMCs or T cells enriched from blood (not recorded which). The CDR3 DNA reads as TGTGCCATCAGTGAGGGGAGTCCTTATGGCTACACCTTC. The encoded protein is CAISEGSPYGYTF.